Listed here are 5 T cell receptor beta chains from one sample, sequenced in a study of control samples from healthy donors and cancer patients. The protocol was immunoSEQ multiplex PCR, while the TCRdb copy is restricted to in-frame clones and leaves out a portion. The sample yields 100,000 to 150,000 clones, roughly 92% seen once. The sequenced material came from PBMCs. These TCRs come from an older man with head and neck cancer.

The chain joins TRBV5-4 to TRBJ2-3; no clear D gene. Trimming removed 2 bases from V and 2 bases from J, with 12 bases in between. Germline CDR1 SGHNT, CDR2 YYREEE (reference sequence). This CDR3 has 15 residues. The CDR3 spells CASSFTGRDTDTQYF. The CDR3 DNA is TGTGCCAGCAGCTTTACTGGACGAGACACAGATACGCAGTATTTT.

V is TRBV5-1 and J is TRBJ2-1; D possibly corresponds to TRBD1 (5 bases). The CDR3 is 14 amino acids. Germline CDR1 SGHRS, CDR2 YFSETQ. Deletions cut 4 bases from V and 4 bases from J, with 12 bases between. Here the CDR3 reads CASSAGIRYNEQFF. DNA of the CDR3: TGCGCCAGCAGCGCAGGGATTCGGTACAATGAGCAGTTCTTC.

The chain is built from TRBV5-1 and TRBJ2-7; D remains unclear. Trimming pared 0 bases from V and 3 bases from J, leaving 7 bases between. The length of the CDR3 is 13 residues. Germline V CDR1 and CDR2: SGHRS, YFSETQ. The CDR3 sequence is CASSLGQNYEQYF. CDR3 sequence (DNA): TGCGCCAGCAGCTTGGGGCAGAACTACGAGCAGTACTTC.

The genes are TRBV6-6 and TRBJ1-1; no definite D call. This CDR3 contains 14 residues. CDR1 and CDR2 (germline): MNHNY, SVGAGI (reference sequence). V lost 5 bases and J 3 bases, leaving 13 bases between the germline ends. This CDR3 reads CASSRRGFDTEAFF. The CDR3 DNA sequence: TGTGCCAGCAGTCGGCGCGGGTTCGACACTGAAGCTTTCTTT.

CDR3 residues: CASSYSQGEPYGYTF. The CDR3 DNA follows: TGTGCCAGCAGTTACTCCCAGGGGGAGCCCTATGGCTACACCTTC. This sequence joins TRBV6-5 and TRBJ1-2; 7 positions match TRBD1. Germline V gives CDR1 MNHEY, CDR2 SVGAGI. V lost 0 bases and J lost 4; bases outside the gene matches: 5. This CDR3 contains 15 residues.